What follows describes a single T cell receptor beta chain. This specimen belongs to a study of cytomegalovirus exposure and HLA in healthy donors. CDR1 SGHTA and CDR2 FQGTGA come from the germline V gene. The CDR3 covers 17 residues. The ends lost 5 bases at V and 4 bases at J; junction bases unmatched: 10. The PCR employed 60 Vbeta primers together with 13 Jbeta primers. This table comes from immunoSEQ multiplex PCR, and its TCRdb copy is limited to in-frame clones, with some not included. The table lists approximately 220,000 clones, over 75% of them singletons. The specimen sequenced was PBMCs. This chain connects TRBV7-3 to TRBJ2-1; 11 bases are a match to TRBD2. This sequence originates from a man between 18 and 29 years old in good health and CMV-seronegative. For the CDR3, the DNA is TGTGCCAGCAGCCTAGCTAGCGGGGGGCCGGGGTACAATGAGCAGTTCTTC. Residues: CASSLASGGPGYNEQFF.